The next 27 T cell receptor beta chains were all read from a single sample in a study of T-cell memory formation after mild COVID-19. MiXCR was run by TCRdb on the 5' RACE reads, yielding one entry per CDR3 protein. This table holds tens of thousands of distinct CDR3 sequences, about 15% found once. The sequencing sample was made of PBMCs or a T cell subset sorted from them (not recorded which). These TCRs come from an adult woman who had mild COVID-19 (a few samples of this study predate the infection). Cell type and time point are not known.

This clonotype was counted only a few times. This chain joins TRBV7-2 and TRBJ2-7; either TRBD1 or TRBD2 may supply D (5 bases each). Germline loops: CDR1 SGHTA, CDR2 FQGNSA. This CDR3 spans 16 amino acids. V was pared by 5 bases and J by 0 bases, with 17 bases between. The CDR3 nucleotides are TGTGCCAGCAGCCCAGATACCGGGACGGTCTCCTACGAGCAGTACTTC. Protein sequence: CASSPDTGTVSYEQYF. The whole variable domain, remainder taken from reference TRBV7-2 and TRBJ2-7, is GAGVSQSPSNKVTEKGKDVELRCDPISGHTALYWYRQSLGQGLEFLIYFQGNSAPDKSGLPSDRFSAERTGGSVSTLTIQRTQQEDSAVYLCASSPDTGTVSYEQYFGPGTRLTVT.

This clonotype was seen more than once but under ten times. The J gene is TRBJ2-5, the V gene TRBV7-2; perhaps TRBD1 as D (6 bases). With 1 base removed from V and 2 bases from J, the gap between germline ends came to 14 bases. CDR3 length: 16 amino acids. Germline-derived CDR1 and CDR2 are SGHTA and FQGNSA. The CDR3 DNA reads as TGTGCCAGCAGCTTAGAAGGGACATACCAACAAGAGACCCAGTACTTC. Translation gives CASSLEGTYQQETQYF.

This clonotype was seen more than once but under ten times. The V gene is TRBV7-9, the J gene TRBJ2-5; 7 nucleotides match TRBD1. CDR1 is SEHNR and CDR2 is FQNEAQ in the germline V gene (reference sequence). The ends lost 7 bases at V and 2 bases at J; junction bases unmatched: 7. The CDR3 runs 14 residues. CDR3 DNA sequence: TGTGCCAGCACCCAAGACAGGGCGCAAGAGACCCAGTACTTC. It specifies CASTQDRAQETQYF.

The CDR3 here is CATSDSRLAGGTDTQYF. The CDR3 DNA sequence: TGTGCCACCAGTGATTCTCGCCTAGCGGGAGGGACAGATACGCAGTATTTT. This sequence joins TRBV24-1 and TRBJ2-3, with TRBD2 identical over 12 bases. Looked up from germline, CDR1 is KGHDR and CDR2 is SFDVKD. J was trimmed by 3 bases and V by 2 bases; bases with no gene match: 5. The CDR3 is 17 residues long.

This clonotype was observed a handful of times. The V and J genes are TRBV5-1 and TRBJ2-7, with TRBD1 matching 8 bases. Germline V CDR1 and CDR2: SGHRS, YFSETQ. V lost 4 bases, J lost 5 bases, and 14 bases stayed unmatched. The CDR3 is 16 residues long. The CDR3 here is CASSHPGMGTGDEQYF. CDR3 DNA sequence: TGCGCCAGCAGCCACCCCGGGATGGGGACAGGCGACGAGCAGTACTTC.

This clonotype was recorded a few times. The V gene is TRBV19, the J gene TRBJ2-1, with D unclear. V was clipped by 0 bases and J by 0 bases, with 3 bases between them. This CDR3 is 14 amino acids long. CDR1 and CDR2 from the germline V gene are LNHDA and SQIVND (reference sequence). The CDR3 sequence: CASSIDSSYNEQFF. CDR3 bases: TGTGCCAGTAGTATAGATAGCTCCTACAATGAGCAGTTCTTC.

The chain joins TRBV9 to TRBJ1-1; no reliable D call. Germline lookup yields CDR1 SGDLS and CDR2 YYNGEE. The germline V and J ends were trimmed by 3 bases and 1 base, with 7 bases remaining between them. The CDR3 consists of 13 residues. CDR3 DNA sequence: TGTGCCAGCAGCGCATATAAGAACACTGAAGCTTTCTTT. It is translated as CASSAYKNTEAFF.

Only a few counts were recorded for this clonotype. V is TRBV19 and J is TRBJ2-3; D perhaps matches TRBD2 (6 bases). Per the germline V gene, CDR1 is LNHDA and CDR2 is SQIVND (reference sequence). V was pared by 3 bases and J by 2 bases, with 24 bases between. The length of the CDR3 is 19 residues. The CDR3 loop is CASSMVIGFAGPITDTQYF. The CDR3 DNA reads TGTGCCAGTAGTATGGTTATAGGGTTCGCGGGGCCAATCACAGATACGCAGTATTTT.

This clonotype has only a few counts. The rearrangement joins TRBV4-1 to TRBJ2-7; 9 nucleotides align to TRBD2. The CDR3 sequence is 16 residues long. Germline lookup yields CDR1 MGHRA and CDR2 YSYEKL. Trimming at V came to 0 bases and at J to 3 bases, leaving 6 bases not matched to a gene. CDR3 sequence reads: CASSQERASGIYEQYF. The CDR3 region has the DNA TGCGCCAGCAGCCAAGAACGGGCTAGCGGGATCTACGAGCAGTACTTC.

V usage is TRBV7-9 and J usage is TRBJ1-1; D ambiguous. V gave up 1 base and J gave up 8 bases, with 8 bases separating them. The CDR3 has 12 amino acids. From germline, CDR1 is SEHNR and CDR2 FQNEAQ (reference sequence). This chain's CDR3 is CASSLDAGEAFF. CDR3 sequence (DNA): TGTGCCAGCAGCTTAGACGCGGGAGAAGCTTTCTTT.

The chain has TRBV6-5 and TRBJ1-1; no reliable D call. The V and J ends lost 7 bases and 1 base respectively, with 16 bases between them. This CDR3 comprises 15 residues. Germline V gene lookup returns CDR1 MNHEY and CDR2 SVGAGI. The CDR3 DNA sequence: TGTGCCAGCAATCCCCTCCCCTCACGGAACACTGAAGCTTTCTTT. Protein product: CASNPLPSRNTEAFF.

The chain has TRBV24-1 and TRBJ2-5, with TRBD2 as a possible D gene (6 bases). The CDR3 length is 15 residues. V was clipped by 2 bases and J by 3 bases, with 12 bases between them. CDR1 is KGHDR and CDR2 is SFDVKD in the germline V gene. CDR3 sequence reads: CATSDSIAEEETQYF. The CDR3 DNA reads TGTGCCACCAGTGATTCCATAGCGGAAGAAGAGACCCAGTACTTC.

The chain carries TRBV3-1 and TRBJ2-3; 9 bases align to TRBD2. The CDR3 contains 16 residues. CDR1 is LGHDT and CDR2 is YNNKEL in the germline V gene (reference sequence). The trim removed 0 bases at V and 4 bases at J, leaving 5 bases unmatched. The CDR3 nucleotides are TGTGCCAGCAGCCAAGATCAAGCGGGGGGCGCAGATACGCAGTATTTT. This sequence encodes CASSQDQAGGADTQYF.

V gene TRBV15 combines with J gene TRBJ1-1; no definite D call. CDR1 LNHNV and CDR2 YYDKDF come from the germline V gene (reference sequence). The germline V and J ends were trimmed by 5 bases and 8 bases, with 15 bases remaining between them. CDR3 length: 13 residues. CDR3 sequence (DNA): TGTGCCACCAGCCCTCGAATGCAAGGAGAAGCTTTCTTT. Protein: CATSPRMQGEAFF.

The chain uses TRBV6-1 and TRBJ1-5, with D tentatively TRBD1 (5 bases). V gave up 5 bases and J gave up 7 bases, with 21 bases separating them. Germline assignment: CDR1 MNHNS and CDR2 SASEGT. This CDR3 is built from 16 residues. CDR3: CASSPEGTPAGQPQHF. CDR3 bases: TGTGCCAGCAGTCCCGAGGGGACTCCCGCCGGGCAGCCCCAGCATTTT.

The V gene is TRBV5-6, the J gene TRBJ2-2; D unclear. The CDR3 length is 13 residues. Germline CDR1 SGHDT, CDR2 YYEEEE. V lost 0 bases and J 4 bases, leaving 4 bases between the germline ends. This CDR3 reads CASSLELTGELFF. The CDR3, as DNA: TGTGCCAGCAGCTTGGAGCTCACCGGGGAGCTGTTTTTT.

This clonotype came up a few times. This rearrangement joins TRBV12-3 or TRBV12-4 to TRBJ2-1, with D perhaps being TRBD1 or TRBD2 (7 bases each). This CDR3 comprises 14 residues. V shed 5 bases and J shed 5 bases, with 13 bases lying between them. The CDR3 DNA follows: TGTGCCAGCAGTCAGGGGGGGGTAGACAATGAGCAGTTCTTC. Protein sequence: CASSQGGVDNEQFF.

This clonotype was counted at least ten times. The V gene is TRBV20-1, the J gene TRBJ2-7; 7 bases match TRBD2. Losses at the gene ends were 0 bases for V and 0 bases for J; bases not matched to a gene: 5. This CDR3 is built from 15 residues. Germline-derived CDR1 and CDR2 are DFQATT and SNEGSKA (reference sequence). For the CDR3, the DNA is TGCAGTGCTAGAGATCGGCGGGAGAGCTCCTACGAGCAGTACTTC. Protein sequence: CSARDRRESSYEQYF.

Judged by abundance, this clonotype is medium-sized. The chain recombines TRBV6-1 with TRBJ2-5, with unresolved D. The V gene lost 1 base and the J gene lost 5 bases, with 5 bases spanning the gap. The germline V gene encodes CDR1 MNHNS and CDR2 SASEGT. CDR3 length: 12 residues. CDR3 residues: CASSEGWETQYF. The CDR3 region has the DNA TGTGCCAGCAGTGAAGGATGGGAGACCCAGTACTTC.

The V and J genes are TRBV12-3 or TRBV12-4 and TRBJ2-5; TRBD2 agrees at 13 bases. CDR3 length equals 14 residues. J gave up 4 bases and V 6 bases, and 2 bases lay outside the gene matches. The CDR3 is CASSRTSGRETQYF. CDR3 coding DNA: TGTGCCAGCAGCCGGACTAGCGGGAGAGAGACCCAGTACTTC.

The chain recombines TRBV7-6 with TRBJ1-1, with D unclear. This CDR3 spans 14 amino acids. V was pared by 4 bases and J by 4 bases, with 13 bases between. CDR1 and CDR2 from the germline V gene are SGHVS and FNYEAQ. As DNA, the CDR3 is TGTGCCAGCAGCTCACCCGACGGGAGCACTGAAGCTTTCTTT. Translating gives CASSSPDGSTEAFF.

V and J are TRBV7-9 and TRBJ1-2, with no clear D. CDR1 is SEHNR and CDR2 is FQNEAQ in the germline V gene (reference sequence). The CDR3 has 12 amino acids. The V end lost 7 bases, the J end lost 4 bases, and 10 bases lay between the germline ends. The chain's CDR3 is CASTPEAYGYTF. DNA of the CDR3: TGTGCCAGCACCCCGGAGGCCTATGGCTACACCTTC.

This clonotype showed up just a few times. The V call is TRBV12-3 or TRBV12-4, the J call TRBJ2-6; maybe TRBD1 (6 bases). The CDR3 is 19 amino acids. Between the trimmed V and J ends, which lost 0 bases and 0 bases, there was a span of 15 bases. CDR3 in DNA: TGTGCCAGCAGTTTAGCGCTGCAGGGGATTATCTCTGGGGCCAACGTCCTGACTTTC. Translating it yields CASSLALQGIISGANVLTF.

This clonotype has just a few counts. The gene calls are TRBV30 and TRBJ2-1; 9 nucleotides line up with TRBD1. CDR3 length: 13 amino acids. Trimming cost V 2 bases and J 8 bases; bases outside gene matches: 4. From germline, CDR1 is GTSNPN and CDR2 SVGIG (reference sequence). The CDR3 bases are TGTGCCTGGAGTACCCGGACAGGGGATGAGCAGTTCTTC. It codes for CAWSTRTGDEQFF.

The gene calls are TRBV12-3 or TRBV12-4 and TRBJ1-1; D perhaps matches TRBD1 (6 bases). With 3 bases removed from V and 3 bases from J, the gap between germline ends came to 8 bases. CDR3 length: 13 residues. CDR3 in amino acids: CASSFAGDTEAFF. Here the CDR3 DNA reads TGTGCCAGCAGTTTTGCAGGGGACACTGAAGCTTTCTTT.

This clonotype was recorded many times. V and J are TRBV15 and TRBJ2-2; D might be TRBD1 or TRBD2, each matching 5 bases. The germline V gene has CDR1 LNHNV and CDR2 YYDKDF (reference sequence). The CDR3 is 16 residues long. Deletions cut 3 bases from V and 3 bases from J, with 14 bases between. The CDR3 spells CATSSPGQGDTGELFF. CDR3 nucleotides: TGTGCCACCAGCAGCCCGGGGCAGGGAGACACCGGGGAGCTGTTTTTT.

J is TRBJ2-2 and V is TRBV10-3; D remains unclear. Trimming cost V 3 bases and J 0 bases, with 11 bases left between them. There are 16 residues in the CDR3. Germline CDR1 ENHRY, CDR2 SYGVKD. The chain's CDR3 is CAISDPDHANTGELFF. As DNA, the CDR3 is TGTGCCATCAGTGACCCCGATCACGCGAACACCGGGGAGCTGTTTTTT.